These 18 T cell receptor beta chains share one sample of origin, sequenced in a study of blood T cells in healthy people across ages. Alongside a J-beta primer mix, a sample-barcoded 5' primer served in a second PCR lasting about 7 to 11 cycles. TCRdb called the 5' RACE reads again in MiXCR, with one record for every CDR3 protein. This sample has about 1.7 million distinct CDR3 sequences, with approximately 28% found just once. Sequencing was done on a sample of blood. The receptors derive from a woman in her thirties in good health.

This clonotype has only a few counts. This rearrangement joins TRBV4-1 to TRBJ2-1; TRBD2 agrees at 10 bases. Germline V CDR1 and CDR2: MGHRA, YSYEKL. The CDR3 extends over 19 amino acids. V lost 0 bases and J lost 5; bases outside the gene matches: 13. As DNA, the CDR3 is TGCGCCAGCAGCCAAGATCGAGCGCGAGCGGGGGGGAAAAACAATGAGCAGTTCTTC. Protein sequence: CASSQDRARAGGKNNEQFF.

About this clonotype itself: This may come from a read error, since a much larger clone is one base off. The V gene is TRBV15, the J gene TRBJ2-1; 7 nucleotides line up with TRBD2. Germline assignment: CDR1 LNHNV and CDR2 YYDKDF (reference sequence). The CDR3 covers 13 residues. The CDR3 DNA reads TGTACCACCAGCAGCGGCGGGAGCAATGAGCAGTTCTTC. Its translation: CTTSSGGSNEQFF.

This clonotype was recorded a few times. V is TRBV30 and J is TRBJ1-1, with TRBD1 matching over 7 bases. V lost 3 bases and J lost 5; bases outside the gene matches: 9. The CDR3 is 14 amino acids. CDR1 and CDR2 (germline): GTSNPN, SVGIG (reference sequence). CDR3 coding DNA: TGTGCCTGGAGACGTACACAGGGGAGGACTGAAGCTTTCTTT. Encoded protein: CAWRRTQGRTEAFF. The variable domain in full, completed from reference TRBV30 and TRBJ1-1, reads SQTIHQWPATLVQPVGSPLSLECTVEGTSNPNLYWYRQAAGRGLQLLFYSVGIGQISSEVPQNLSASRPQDRQFILSSKKLLLSDSGFYLCAWRRTQGRTEAFFGQGTRLTVV.

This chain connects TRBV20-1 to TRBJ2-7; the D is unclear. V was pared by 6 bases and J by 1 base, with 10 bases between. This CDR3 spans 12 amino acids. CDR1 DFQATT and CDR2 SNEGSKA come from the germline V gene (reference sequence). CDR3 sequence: CSAPDLSYEQYF. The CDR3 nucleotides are TGCAGTGCACCGGACCTTTCCTACGAGCAGTACTTC.

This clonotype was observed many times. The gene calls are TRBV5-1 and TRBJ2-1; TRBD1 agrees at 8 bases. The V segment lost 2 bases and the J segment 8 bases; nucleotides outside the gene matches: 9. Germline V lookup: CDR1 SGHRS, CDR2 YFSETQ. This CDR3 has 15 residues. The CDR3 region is CASSLQGEYFDEQFF. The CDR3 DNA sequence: TGCGCCAGCAGCTTACAGGGGGAGTATTTCGATGAGCAGTTCTTC.

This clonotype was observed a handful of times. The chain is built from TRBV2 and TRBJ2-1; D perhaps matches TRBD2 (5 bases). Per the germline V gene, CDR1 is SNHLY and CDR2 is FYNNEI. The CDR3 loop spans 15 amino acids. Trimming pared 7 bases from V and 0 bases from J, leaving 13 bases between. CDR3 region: CASTLKRSSYNEQFF. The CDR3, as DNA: TGTGCCAGCACCCTCAAGCGGAGCTCCTACAATGAGCAGTTCTTC.

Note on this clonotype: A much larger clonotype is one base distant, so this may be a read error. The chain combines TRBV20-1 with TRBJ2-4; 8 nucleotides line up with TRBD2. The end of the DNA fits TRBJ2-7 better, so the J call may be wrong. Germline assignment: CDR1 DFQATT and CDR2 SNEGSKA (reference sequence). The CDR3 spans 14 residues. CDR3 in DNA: TGCAGTGCCACTCGAGCGGGAGTAACCAACGAGCAGTACTTC. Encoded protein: CSATRAGVTNEQYF.

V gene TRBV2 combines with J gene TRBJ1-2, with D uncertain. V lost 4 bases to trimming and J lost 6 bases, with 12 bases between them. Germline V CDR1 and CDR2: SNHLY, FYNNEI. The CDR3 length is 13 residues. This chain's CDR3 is CASSGILDDGYTF. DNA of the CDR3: TGTGCCAGCAGTGGGATCCTGGACGATGGCTACACCTTC.

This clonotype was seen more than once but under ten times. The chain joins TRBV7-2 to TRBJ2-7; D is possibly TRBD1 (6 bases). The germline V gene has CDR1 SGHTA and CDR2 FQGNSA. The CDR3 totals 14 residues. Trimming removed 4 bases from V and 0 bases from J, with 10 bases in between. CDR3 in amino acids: CASSSYRVSYEQYF. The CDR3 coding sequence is TGTGCCAGCAGCTCCTACAGGGTCTCCTACGAGCAGTACTTC.

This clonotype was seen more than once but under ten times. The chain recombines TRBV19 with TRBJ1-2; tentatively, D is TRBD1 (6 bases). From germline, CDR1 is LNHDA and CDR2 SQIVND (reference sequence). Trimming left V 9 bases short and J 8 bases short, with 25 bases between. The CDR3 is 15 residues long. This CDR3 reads CASQLATGQGWGYTF. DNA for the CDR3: TGTGCCAGCCAACTCGCGACAGGACAAGGGTGGGGCTACACCTTC.

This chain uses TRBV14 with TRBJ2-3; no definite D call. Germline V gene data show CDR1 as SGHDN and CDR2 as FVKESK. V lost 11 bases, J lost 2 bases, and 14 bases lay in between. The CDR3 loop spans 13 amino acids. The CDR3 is CAGNQPNTDTQYF. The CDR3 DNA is TGTGCCGGCAATCAGCCGAACACAGATACGCAGTATTTT.

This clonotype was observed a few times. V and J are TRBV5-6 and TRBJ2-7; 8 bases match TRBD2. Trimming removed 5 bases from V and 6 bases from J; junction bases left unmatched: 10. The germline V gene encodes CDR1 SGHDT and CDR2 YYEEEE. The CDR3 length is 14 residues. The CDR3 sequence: CASSHSGVGCEQYF. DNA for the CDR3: TGTGCCAGCAGTCATAGCGGGGTGGGATGCGAGCAGTACTTC.

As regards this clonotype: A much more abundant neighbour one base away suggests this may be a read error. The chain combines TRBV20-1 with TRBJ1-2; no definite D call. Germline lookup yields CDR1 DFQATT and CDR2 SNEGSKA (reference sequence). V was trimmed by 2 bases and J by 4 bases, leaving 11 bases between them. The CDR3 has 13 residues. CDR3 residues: CSARLGGIYGYTF. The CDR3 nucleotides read TGCAGTGCTAGACTGGGAGGGATCTATGGCTACACCTTC.

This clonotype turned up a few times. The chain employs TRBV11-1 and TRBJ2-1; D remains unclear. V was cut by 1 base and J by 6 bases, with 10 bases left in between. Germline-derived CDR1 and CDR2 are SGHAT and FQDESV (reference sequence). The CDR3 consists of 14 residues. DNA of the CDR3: TGTGCCAGCAGCTTAGGGTCCGGGCGCAATGAGCAGTTCTTC. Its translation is CASSLGSGRNEQFF.

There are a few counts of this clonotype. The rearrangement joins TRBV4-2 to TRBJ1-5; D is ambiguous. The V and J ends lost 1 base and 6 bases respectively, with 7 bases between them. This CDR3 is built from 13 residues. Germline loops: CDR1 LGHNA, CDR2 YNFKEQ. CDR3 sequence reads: CASSQGGSQPQHF. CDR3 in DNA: TGTGCCAGCAGCCAAGGAGGGAGTCAGCCCCAGCATTTT.

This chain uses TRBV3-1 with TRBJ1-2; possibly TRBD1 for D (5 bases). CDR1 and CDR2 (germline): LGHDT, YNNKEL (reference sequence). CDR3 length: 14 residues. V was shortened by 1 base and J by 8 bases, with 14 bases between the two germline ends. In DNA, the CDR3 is TGTGCCAGCAGCCAAGTTATTGGACACTGGGGCTACACCTTC. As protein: CASSQVIGHWGYTF.

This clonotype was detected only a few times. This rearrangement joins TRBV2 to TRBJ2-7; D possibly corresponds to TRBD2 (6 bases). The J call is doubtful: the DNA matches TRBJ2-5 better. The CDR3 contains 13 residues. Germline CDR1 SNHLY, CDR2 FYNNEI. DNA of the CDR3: TGTGCCAGCAAGGCGGGACGAATGGAGACCCAGTACTTC. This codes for CASKAGRMETQYF.

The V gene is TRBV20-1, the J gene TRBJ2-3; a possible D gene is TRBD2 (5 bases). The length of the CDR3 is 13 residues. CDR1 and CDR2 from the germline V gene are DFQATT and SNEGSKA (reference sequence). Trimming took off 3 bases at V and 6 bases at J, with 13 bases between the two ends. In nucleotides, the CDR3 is TGCAGTGCTAGTGTCTCACCGGGGGATACGCAGTATTTT. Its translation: CSASVSPGDTQYF.